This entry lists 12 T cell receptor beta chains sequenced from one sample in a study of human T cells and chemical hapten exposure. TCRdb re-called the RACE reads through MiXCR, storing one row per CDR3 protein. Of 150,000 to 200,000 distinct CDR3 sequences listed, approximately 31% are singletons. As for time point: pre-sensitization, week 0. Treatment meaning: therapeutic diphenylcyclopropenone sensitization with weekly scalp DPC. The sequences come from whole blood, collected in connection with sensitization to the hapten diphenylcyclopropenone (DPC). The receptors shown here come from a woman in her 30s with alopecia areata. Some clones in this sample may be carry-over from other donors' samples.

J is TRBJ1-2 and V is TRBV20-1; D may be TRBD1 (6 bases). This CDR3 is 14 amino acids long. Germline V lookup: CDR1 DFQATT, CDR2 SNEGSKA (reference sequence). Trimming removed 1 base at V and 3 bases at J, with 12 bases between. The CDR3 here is CSARVAAGDYGYTF. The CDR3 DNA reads TGCAGTGCTAGAGTGGCTGCAGGGGACTATGGCTACACCTTC.

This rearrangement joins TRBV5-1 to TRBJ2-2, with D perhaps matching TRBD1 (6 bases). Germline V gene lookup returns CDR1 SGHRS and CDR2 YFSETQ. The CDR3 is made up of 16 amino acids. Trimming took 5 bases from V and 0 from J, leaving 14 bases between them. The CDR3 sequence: CASRGIGTPNTGELFF. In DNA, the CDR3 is TGCGCCAGCAGAGGAATAGGGACACCGAACACCGGGGAGCTGTTTTTT.

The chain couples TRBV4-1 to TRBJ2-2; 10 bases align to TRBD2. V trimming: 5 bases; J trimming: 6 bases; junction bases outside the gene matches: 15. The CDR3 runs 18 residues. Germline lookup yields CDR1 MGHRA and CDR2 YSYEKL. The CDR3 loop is CASSRLEGRLAGPGELFF. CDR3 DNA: TGCGCCAGCAGCAGATTGGAAGGGAGACTAGCGGGCCCCGGGGAGCTGTTTTTT.

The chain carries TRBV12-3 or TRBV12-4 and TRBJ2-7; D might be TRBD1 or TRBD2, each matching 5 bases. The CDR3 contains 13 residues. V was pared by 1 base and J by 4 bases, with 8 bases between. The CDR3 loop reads CASSLGGLYEQYF. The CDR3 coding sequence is TGTGCCAGCAGTTTAGGGGGGTTGTACGAGCAGTACTTC.

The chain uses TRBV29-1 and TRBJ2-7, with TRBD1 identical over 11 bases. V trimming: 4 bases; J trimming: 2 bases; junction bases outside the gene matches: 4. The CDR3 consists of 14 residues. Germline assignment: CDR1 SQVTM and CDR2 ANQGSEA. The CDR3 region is CSVVRDRGTYEQYF. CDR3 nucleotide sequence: TGCAGCGTTGTCCGGGACAGGGGGACCTACGAGCAGTACTTC.

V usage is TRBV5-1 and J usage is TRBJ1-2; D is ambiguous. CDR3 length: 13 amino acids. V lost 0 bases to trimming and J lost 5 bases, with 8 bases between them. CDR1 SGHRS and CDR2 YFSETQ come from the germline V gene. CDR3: CASSLEPQYGYTF. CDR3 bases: TGCGCCAGCAGCTTGGAGCCTCAATATGGCTACACCTTC.

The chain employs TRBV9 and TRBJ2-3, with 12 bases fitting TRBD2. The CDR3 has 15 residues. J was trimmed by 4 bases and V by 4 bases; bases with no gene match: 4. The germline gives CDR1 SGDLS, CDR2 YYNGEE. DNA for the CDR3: TGTGCCAGCAGCTCTAGCGGGAGGGCCTCAGATACGCAGTATTTT. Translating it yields CASSSSGRASDTQYF. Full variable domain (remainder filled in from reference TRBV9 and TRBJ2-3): DSGVTQTPKHLITATGQRVTLRCSPRSGDLSVYWYQQSLDQGLQFLIQYYNGEERAKGNILERFSAQQFPDLHSELNLSSLELGDSALYFCASSSSGRASDTQYFGPGTRLTVL.

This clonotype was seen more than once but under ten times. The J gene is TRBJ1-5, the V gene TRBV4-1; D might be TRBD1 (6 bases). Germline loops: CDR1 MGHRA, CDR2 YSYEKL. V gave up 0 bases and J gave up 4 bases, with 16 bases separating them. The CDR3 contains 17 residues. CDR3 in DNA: TGCGCCAGCAGCCAAGAATTGCGGGGGGCATCAAATCAGCCCCAGCATTTT. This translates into CASSQELRGASNQPQHF.

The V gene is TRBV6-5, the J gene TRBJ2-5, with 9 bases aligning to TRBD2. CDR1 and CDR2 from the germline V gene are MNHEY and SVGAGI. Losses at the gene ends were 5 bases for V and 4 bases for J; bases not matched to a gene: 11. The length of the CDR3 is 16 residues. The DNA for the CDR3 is TGTGCCAGCAGTCTGGAGGCGGGGGGGCCGGGAGAGACCCAGTACTTC. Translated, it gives CASSLEAGGPGETQYF.

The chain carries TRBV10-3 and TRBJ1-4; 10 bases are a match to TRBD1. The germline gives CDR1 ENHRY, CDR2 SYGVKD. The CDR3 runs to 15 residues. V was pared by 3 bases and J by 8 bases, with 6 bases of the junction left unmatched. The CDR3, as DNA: TGTGCCATCAGTGACCCAGGACAGGGGGGCGAAAAACTGTTTTTT. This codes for CAISDPGQGGEKLFF.

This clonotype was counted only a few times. The chain's CDR3 is CASSFNVYEQYF. The DNA of the CDR3 is TGTGCCAGCAGTTTCAACGTCTACGAGCAGTACTTC. This sequence joins TRBV6-2 or TRBV6-3 and TRBJ2-7; D not resolved. The CDR3 extends over 12 amino acids. Trimming cost V 4 bases and J 3 bases, with 7 bases left between them. In germline, CDR1 is MNHEY, CDR2 SVGEGT.

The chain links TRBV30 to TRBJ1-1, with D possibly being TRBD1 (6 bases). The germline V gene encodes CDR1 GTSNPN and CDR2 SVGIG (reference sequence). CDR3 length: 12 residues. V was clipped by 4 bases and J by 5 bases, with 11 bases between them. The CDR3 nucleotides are TGTGCCTGGAATGGGGGGCGAACTGAAGCTTTCTTT. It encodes CAWNGGRTEAFF. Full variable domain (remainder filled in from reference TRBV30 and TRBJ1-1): SQTIHQWPATLVQPVGSPLSLECTVEGTSNPNLYWYRQAAGRGLQLLFYSVGIGQISSEVPQNLSASRPQDRQFILSSKKLLLSDSGFYLCAWNGGRTEAFFGQGTRLTVV.